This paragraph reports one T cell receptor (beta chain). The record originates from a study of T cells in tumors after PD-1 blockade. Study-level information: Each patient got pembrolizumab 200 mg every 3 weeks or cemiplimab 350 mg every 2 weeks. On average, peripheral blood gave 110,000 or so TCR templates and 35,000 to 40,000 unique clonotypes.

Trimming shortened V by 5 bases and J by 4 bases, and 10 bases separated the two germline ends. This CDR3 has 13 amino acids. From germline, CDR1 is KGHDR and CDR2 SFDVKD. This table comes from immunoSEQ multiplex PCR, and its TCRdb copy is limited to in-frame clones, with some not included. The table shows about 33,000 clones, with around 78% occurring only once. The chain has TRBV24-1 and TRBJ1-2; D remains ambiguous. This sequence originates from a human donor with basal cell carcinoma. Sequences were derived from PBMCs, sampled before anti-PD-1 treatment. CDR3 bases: TGTGCCACCAGTGCAGGACGGTTCTATGGCTACACCTTC. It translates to CATSAGRFYGYTF.